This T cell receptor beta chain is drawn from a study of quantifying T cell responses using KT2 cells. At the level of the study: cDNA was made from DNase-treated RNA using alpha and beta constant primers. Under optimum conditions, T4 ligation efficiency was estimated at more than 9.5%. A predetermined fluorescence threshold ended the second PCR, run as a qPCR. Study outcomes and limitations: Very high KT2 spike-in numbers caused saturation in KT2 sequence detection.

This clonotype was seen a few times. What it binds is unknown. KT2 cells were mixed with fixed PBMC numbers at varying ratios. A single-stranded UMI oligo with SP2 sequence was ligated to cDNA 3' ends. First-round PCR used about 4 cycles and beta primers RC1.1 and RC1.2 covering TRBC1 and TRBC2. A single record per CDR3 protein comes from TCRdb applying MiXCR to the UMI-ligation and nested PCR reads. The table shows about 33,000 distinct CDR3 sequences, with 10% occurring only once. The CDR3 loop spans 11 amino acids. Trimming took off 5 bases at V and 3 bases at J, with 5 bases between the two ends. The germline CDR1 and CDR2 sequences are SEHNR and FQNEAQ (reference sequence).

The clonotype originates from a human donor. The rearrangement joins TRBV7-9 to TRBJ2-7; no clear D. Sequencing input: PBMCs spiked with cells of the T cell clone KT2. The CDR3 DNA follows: TGTGCCAGCAGCCCAAACTACGAGCAGTACTTC. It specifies CASSPNYEQYF.